Following are 14 T cell receptor beta chains from one sample sequenced in a study of shared clonotypes between healthy human individuals. Sequencing was performed with immunoSEQ multiplex PCR; in TCRdb, only in-frame clones are kept and a portion is missing. The profile shows hundreds of thousands of clones, less than 80% of them singletons. Sequenced: memory CD4+ T cells sorted from blood. Specified subset: CD45RA-negative fraction. These receptors were obtained from a woman aged 25 to 39 in good health.

This clone was seen only a few times. The rearrangement uses TRBV18 and TRBJ1-1; 10 positions match TRBD1. The CDR3 sequence is 16 residues long. CDR1 is KGHSH, CDR2 LQKENI, per germline. Unmatched junction bases numbered 8, after V lost 2 bases and J lost 5 bases. The CDR3, as DNA: TGTGCCAGCTCACCAAGCCCGACAGGGGGCAATACTGAAGCTTTCTTT. This translates into CASSPSPTGGNTEAFF.

V is TRBV28 and J is TRBJ2-7; perhaps TRBD2 as D (6 bases). Trimming removed 4 bases at V and 4 bases at J, with 14 bases between. The CDR3 sequence is 14 residues long. Germline V gives CDR1 MDHEN, CDR2 SYDVKM. This CDR3 reads CASSSGGTTYEQYF. For the CDR3, the DNA is TGTGCCAGCAGTTCGGGCGGGACCACTTACGAGCAGTACTTC. Full variable domain (remainder filled in from reference TRBV28 and TRBJ2-7): DVKVTQSSRYLVKRTGEKVFLECVQDMDHENMFWYRQDPGLGLRLIYFSYDVKMKEKGDIPEGYSVSREKKERFSLILESASTNQTSMYLCASSSGGTTYEQYFGPGTRLTVT.

Notes on this clone: Other DNA sequences within the sample encode an identical CDR3. The chain recombines TRBV29-1 with TRBJ2-7, with 7 bases matching TRBD1. CDR3 length: 13 amino acids. Germline CDR1 reads SQVTM; CDR2 reads ANQGSEA. After removal of 1 base from V and 2 bases from J, the junction contained 2 bases not matched to a gene. The CDR3 DNA is TGCAGCGTTGAAGGGACAGGCACCTACGAGCAGTACTTC. It codes for CSVEGTGTYEQYF.

The V and J genes are TRBV15 and TRBJ1-1; a possible D gene is TRBD1 (5 bases). CDR1 is LNHNV, CDR2 YYDKDF, per germline (reference sequence). Trimming removed 1 base from V and 0 bases from J, with 6 bases in between. This CDR3 has 14 amino acids. This chain's CDR3 is CATSRGGVNTEAFF. CDR3 coding DNA: TGTGCCACCAGCAGAGGGGGGGTGAACACTGAAGCTTTCTTT.

This rearrangement joins TRBV28 to TRBJ2-6; a weak D match, TRBD2 (5 bases). CDR3 length: 15 residues. V was trimmed by 7 bases and J by 6 bases, leaving 16 bases between them. Germline CDR1 reads MDHEN; CDR2 reads SYDVKM. CDR3 nucleotides: TGTGCCAGCACTTCCCCACGGGAACAGGCCAACGTCCTGACTTTC. This encodes CASTSPREQANVLTF.

V is TRBV28 and J is TRBJ2-5; 7 bases are shared with TRBD2. Germline V gene sequence: CDR1 MDHEN, CDR2 SYDVKM. The CDR3 runs to 15 residues. J lost 5 bases, V lost 4 bases, and 10 bases had no gene match. The CDR3 coding sequence is TGTGCCAGCAGTTCTCCGGCGGGAGTGTCGGAGACCCAGTACTTC. Translation gives CASSSPAGVSETQYF. The full variable domain, rest sourced from reference TRBV28 and TRBJ2-5, is DVKVTQSSRYLVKRTGEKVFLECVQDMDHENMFWYRQDPGLGLRLIYFSYDVKMKEKGDIPEGYSVSREKKERFSLILESASTNQTSMYLCASSSPAGVSETQYFGPGTRLLVL.

This sequence joins TRBV7-9 and TRBJ2-5, with 7 bases aligning to TRBD1. CDR3 size: 14 residues. Germline V gene data show CDR1 as SEHNR and CDR2 as FQNEAQ (reference sequence). The V and J ends lost 6 bases and 4 bases, in that order; junction bases with no gene match: 8. The CDR3 DNA sequence: TGTGCCAGCAGTGGGACAGTATCAGGAGAGACCCAGTACTTC. It is translated as CASSGTVSGETQYF.

This clone was seen ten or more times. This sequence joins TRBV4-1 and TRBJ2-1; the match to TRBD2 covers 8 bases. This CDR3 comprises 17 residues. V trimming: 4 bases; J trimming: 5 bases; junction bases outside the gene matches: 13. From germline, CDR1 is MGHRA and CDR2 YSYEKL. The CDR3 sequence is CASSPRGGGESDNEQFF. The CDR3 DNA follows: TGCGCCAGCAGCCCCCGGGGGGGCGGGGAATCAGACAATGAGCAGTTCTTC.

This sequence joins TRBV5-1 and TRBJ1-1; D is unclear. The V gene's germline CDR1 is SGHRS and CDR2 YFSETQ. Trimming pared 0 bases from V and 3 bases from J, leaving 6 bases between. This CDR3 has 13 amino acids. CDR3 sequence: CASSLDGYTEAFF. CDR3 sequence (DNA): TGCGCCAGCAGCTTGGATGGGTACACTGAAGCTTTCTTT.

About this clone: Other DNA sequences of this sample code for an identical CDR3. V and J are TRBV19 and TRBJ1-5; TRBD1 matches at 8 bases. The CDR3 length is 14 residues. The V gene's germline CDR1 is LNHDA and CDR2 SQIVND (reference sequence). The V gene end was trimmed by 6 bases and the J gene end by 4 bases; junction bases not matched to a gene: 5. Written as DNA, the CDR3 is TGTGCCAGTAGCCGAGGACAGGGTAATCAGCCCCAGCATTTT. This sequence encodes CASSRGQGNQPQHF.

The chain is built from TRBV5-1 and TRBJ2-2; TRBD2 aligns across 11 bases. The CDR3 is 16 residues long. From germline, CDR1 is SGHRS and CDR2 YFSETQ. The V segment lost 4 bases and the J segment 2 bases; nucleotides outside the gene matches: 4. CDR3 in amino acids: CASSRLAGINTGELFF. Here the CDR3 DNA reads TGCGCCAGCAGCAGACTAGCGGGGATCAACACCGGGGAGCTGTTTTTT. The complete variable domain, with remaining parts taken from reference TRBV5-1 and TRBJ2-2, reads KAGVTQTPRYLIKTRGQQVTLSCSPISGHRSVSWYQQTPGQGLQFLFEYFSETQRNKGNFPGRFSGRQFSNSRSEMNVSTLELGDSALYLCASSRLAGINTGELFFGEGSRLTVL.

The genes are TRBV25-1 and TRBJ1-5; perhaps TRBD1 as D (5 bases). From germline, CDR1 is MGHDK and CDR2 SYGVNS. Trimming took 2 bases from V and 3 from J, leaving 11 bases between them. The CDR3 totals 15 residues. CDR3 nucleotide sequence: TGTGCCAGCAGTGAAGAGGGGCCCCCCAATCAGCCCCAGCATTTT. Translated, it gives CASSEEGPPNQPQHF.

This sequence joins TRBV5-4 and TRBJ1-5, with TRBD1 as a possible D gene (6 bases). Trimming removed 4 bases at V and 2 bases at J, with 13 bases between. The CDR3 runs to 15 residues. CDR1 is SGHNT, CDR2 YYREEE, per germline (reference sequence). The DNA for the CDR3 is TGTGCCAGCAGCGCAAACCCAGGGGGCAATCAGCCCCAGCATTTT. It is translated as CASSANPGGNQPQHF.

CDR3 region: CASSRGDSYEQYF. The CDR3, as DNA: TGTGCCAGCAGCCGGGGGGACTCCTACGAGCAGTACTTC. This sequence joins TRBV5-6 and TRBJ2-7; TRBD2 aligns across 7 bases. CDR3 length: 13 residues. Losses at the gene ends were 4 bases for V and 0 bases for J; bases not matched to a gene: 1. Germline V gene sequence: CDR1 SGHDT, CDR2 YYEEEE.